Below, 18 T cell receptor beta chains from the same sample are listed, as sequenced in a study of a mutant IDH1 vaccine in newly diagnosed glioma. Regarding time point: baseline, week 1 (first vaccination visit). Specified treatment: pre-vaccination baseline after standard-of-care therapy. Repertoires were generated with immunoSEQ multiplex PCR, while TCRdb's copy carries only in-frame clones and drops some. This table has around 87,000 clones, under 90% appearing once. The material sequenced was PBMCs, taken from a glioma patient treated with radiotherapy, temozolomide or both. These receptors were taken from a woman between 50 and 59 years old with glioma.

This chain joins TRBV5-6 and TRBJ1-2, with D possibly matching TRBD1 (5 bases). CDR3 length: 15 amino acids. V was trimmed by 0 bases and J by 4 bases, leaving 13 bases between them. Looked up from germline, CDR1 is SGHDT and CDR2 is YYEEEE. The DNA for the CDR3 is TGTGCCAGCAGCTTGGATCAGGGAAGAACCTATGGCTACACCTTC. Translation gives CASSLDQGRTYGYTF. Based on the CDR3 plus reference TRBV5-6 and TRBJ1-2, the full variable domain is DAGVTQSPTHLIKTRGQQVTLRCSPKSGHDTVSWYQQALGQGPQFIFQYYEEEERQRGNFPDRFSGHQFPNYSSELNVNALLLGDSALYLCASSLDQGRTYGYTFGSGTRLTVV.

A note on this clone: The same CDR3 is also encoded by other DNA sequences in this sample. The J gene is TRBJ1-5, the V gene TRBV2; 8 positions agree with TRBD1. Trimming cost V 4 bases and J 4 bases; bases outside gene matches: 3. This CDR3 is 14 amino acids long. CDR1 is SNHLY, CDR2 FYNNEI, per germline. The CDR3 is CASSVDRVNQPQHF. In DNA form, the CDR3 reads TGTGCCAGCAGTGTGGACAGGGTAAATCAGCCCCAGCATTTT.

The chain is built from TRBV19 and TRBJ1-1; D is ambiguous. The CDR3 runs 13 residues. V was clipped by 7 bases and J by 5 bases, with 14 bases between them. Per germline, CDR1 LNHDA and CDR2 SQIVND (reference sequence). The CDR3 here is CASKVRSGTEAFF. DNA of the CDR3: TGTGCCAGTAAGGTTAGATCGGGGACTGAAGCTTTCTTT.

This clone has a handful of counts. J is TRBJ1-1 and V is TRBV5-6; D is ambiguous. The CDR3 runs to 14 residues. Trimming pared 4 bases from V and 5 bases from J, leaving 15 bases between. CDR1 and CDR2 from the germline V gene are SGHDT and YYEEEE. This CDR3 is CASSVGWGGTEAFF. The DNA for the CDR3 is TGTGCCAGCAGCGTAGGATGGGGAGGAACTGAAGCTTTCTTT.

The rearrangement uses TRBV2 and TRBJ2-5, with D perhaps TRBD1 or TRBD2 (7 bases each). This CDR3 comprises 15 residues. From germline, CDR1 is SNHLY and CDR2 FYNNEI. Between the trimmed V and J ends, which lost 6 bases and 5 bases, there was a span of 19 bases. CDR3 residues: CASSLTGDGRETQYF. CDR3 nucleotides: TGTGCCAGCAGCTTAACAGGGGACGGGAGGGAGACCCAGTACTTC. Looking up the rest from reference TRBV2 and TRBJ2-5 gives the full variable domain: EPEVTQTPSHQVTQMGQEVILRCVPISNHLYFYWYRQILGQKVEFLVSFYNNEISEKSEIFDDQFSVERPDGSNFTLKIRSTKLEDSAMYFCASSLTGDGRETQYFGPGTRLLVL.

This sequence joins TRBV7-6 and TRBJ1-2; 9 nucleotides match TRBD1. Germline V gene lookup returns CDR1 SGHVS and CDR2 FNYEAQ. Trimming cost V 3 bases and J 3 bases; bases outside gene matches: 8. The CDR3 is 16 residues long. As DNA, the CDR3 is TGTGCCAGCAGCTTCCTCCGGGACAGGGCTGACTATGGCTACACCTTC. This sequence encodes CASSFLRDRADYGYTF.

The gene calls are TRBV7-8 and TRBJ2-7; no definite D call. This CDR3 has 14 amino acids. Germline loops: CDR1 SGHVS, CDR2 FQNEAQ. The V and J ends lost 2 bases and 2 bases respectively, with 10 bases between them. The CDR3 DNA reads as TGTGCCAGCAGCTTACTTCCAAGGGCCTACGAGCAGTACTTC. Its translation is CASSLLPRAYEQYF.

V usage is TRBV5-1 and J usage is TRBJ1-1, with 11 bases fitting TRBD1. The junction had 9 bases not matched to a gene; V was cut back by 4 bases and J by 7 bases. Germline CDR1 reads SGHRS; CDR2 reads YFSETQ. This CDR3 has 15 amino acids. For the CDR3, the DNA is TGCGCCAGCAGCAACGCCGGGACAGGGGGTGATGAAGCTTTCTTT. It encodes CASSNAGTGGDEAFF.

This chain joins TRBV19 and TRBJ2-1, with D perhaps being TRBD1 or TRBD2 (6 bases each). The V gene's germline CDR1 is LNHDA and CDR2 SQIVND (reference sequence). V lost 3 bases and J lost 3, with 15 bases in between. This CDR3 has 16 amino acids. The CDR3 here is CASSMLWGANYNEQFF. The DNA of the CDR3 is TGTGCCAGTAGTATGCTTTGGGGGGCTAACTACAATGAGCAGTTCTTC. Drawing the rest from reference TRBV19 and TRBJ2-1, the complete variable domain is DGGITQSPKYLFRKEGQNVTLSCEQNLNHDAMYWYRQDPGQGLRLIYYSQIVNDFQKGDIAEGYSVSREKKESFPLTVTSAQKNPTAFYLCASSMLWGANYNEQFFGPGTRLTVL.

This chain links TRBV7-2 with TRBJ1-1; 7 bases line up with TRBD1. Looked up from germline, CDR1 is SGHTA and CDR2 is FQGNSA. The V gene end was trimmed by 5 bases and the J gene end by 3 bases; junction bases not matched to a gene: 9. The CDR3 is made up of 15 amino acids. DNA for the CDR3: TGTGCCAGCAGCGCCCTGACAGGGTTAGACACTGAAGCTTTCTTT. It codes for CASSALTGLDTEAFF. The full variable domain, completed using reference TRBV7-2 and TRBJ1-1, is GAGVSQSPSNKVTEKGKDVELRCDPISGHTALYWYRQSLGQGLEFLIYFQGNSAPDKSGLPSDRFSAERTGGSVSTLTIQRTQQEDSAVYLCASSALTGLDTEAFFGQGTRLTVV.

This clone was detected only once. V is TRBV7-2 and J is TRBJ1-2; D is possibly TRBD1 (6 bases). The CDR3 spans 13 residues. Deletions cut 1 base from V and 7 bases from J, with 10 bases between. Germline values: CDR1 SGHTA, CDR2 FQGNSA. CDR3 DNA sequence: TGTGCCAGCAGCTTAGGGGGGGCGACTGGCTACACCTTC. Amino acid sequence: CASSLGGATGYTF.

The rearrangement links TRBV7-2 to TRBJ2-7, with D hard to call. Germline V CDR1 and CDR2: SGHTA, FQGNSA. Trimming pared 2 bases from V and 7 bases from J, leaving 12 bases between. This CDR3 contains 13 residues. As DNA, the CDR3 is TGTGCCAGCAGCTTATGGAAGCTTGGGGAGCAGTACTTC. Protein: CASSLWKLGEQYF.

The gene calls are TRBV7-9 and TRBJ2-5; 8 bases fit TRBD2. The CDR3 extends over 14 amino acids. From germline, CDR1 is SEHNR and CDR2 FQNEAQ (reference sequence). Losses at the gene ends were 5 bases for V and 1 base for J; bases not matched to a gene: 3. As DNA, the CDR3 is TGTGCCAGCAGCATCGGGGGGGTCCAAGAGACCCAGTACTTC. Protein: CASSIGGVQETQYF.

J is TRBJ2-7 and V is TRBV9; no reliable D call. The germline V and J ends were trimmed by 5 bases and 4 bases, with 10 bases remaining between them. The germline V gene has CDR1 SGDLS and CDR2 YYNGEE. The CDR3 is 12 amino acids. In DNA form, the CDR3 reads TGTGCCAGCAGTTTAACGGATTACGAGCAGTACTTC. Its protein product is CASSLTDYEQYF. Variable domain in full (rest from reference TRBV9 and TRBJ2-7): DSGVTQTPKHLITATGQRVTLRCSPRSGDLSVYWYQQSLDQGLQFLIQYYNGEERAKGNILERFSAQQFPDLHSELNLSSLELGDSALYFCASSLTDYEQYFGPGTRLTVT.

This chain connects TRBV18 to TRBJ1-5, with 7 nucleotides matching TRBD1. The CDR3 spans 15 residues. Germline-derived CDR1 and CDR2 are KGHSH and LQKENI. Trimming cost V 4 bases and J 1 base; bases outside gene matches: 4. The CDR3 sequence: CASSLGQASNQPQHF. CDR3 in DNA: TGTGCCAGCTCACTCGGACAGGCGAGCAATCAGCCCCAGCATTTT.

This clone was counted only a few times. This rearrangement joins TRBV29-1 to TRBJ1-1; D may be TRBD1 (5 bases). The V and J ends lost 8 bases and 0 bases respectively, with 13 bases between them. This CDR3 comprises 13 residues. Germline loops: CDR1 SQVTM, CDR2 ANQGSEA. The CDR3 loop reads CSLLGGVNTEAFF. CDR3 nucleotides: TGCAGCCTTCTGGGGGGAGTGAACACTGAAGCTTTCTTT.

V is TRBV5-1 and J is TRBJ2-2, with D maybe TRBD2 (6 bases). The V and J ends lost 3 bases and 3 bases respectively, with 9 bases between them. Germline V gives CDR1 SGHRS, CDR2 YFSETQ. The CDR3 totals 14 residues. DNA of the CDR3: TGCGCCAGCAGCTCGGAGGGGCACACCGGGGAGCTGTTTTTT. It is translated as CASSSEGHTGELFF.

The V and J genes are TRBV5-1 and TRBJ2-3; TRBD1 might be the D (5 bases). Germline V lookup: CDR1 SGHRS, CDR2 YFSETQ. This CDR3 is 15 amino acids long. Trimming left V 1 base short and J 2 bases short, with 11 bases between. The CDR3: CASSLQNGHTDTQYF. Written as DNA, the CDR3 is TGCGCCAGCAGCTTGCAGAACGGACACACAGATACGCAGTATTTT.